The 9 T cell receptor beta chains listed next were all sequenced from one sample in a study of tumor-infiltrating lymphocytes in primary liver carcinoma. From 500 ng of total RNA, TCR beta-specific cDNA was reverse-transcribed using a constant-region primer. Employing slightly modified ARM-PCR, three nested multiplex PCR rounds were run, and these gave rise to the TCR beta libraries. PCR rounds one and two used TRBV1-TRBV30 forward primers with a C-beta reverse primer for around 10 cycles each. MiXCR was run by TCRdb on the multiplex PCR reads, yielding one entry per CDR3 protein. The sample holds under 85,000 distinct CDR3 sequences, around 70% seen once. Scientists recovered RNA and DNA together from roughly 20-30 mg of unsorted bulk tissue. The sample comprised liver tumor tissue from sampling region 1. Subset meaning: tumor region T1, superior pole. The receptor source for this set is a middle-aged man with primary liver carcinoma and hepatitis B virus infection.

Turning to this clonotype: A read error is likely, as this CDR3 ends without the conserved phenylalanine or tryptophan. The DNA is omitted, as the CDR3 cannot be located on it reliably, and the CDR3 follows TCRdb's listing. The chain joins TRBV12-3 or TRBV12-4 to TRBJ1-1; TRBD1 is the table's D call, not checked against the DNA. The CDR3 adds up to 14 amino acids, both ends counted. The CDR3 loop reads CASSFQGVVGESFL.

Concerning this clonotype: The conserved final phenylalanine or tryptophan is absent from the CDR3, which likely points to a read error. Because the CDR3's place on the DNA is in doubt, the DNA is left out and the CDR3 is given as listed by TCRdb. This chain links TRBV11-2 with TRBJ2-1; TRBD2 reflects the table's D call only, with no check against the DNA. The CDR3 extends over 20 residues, inclusive of both ends. Germline V CDR1 and CDR2: SGHAT, FQNNGV. CDR3 protein: CASSLDSLAGGGWWSNEEFV.

About this clonotype: The conserved final phenylalanine or tryptophan is absent from the CDR3, which likely points to a read error. The rearrangement uses TRBV11-1 and TRBJ2-7; D tentatively fits TRBD1 or TRBD2 (6 bases each). CDR1 SGHAT and CDR2 FQDESV come from the germline V gene (reference sequence). The CDR3 has 16 amino acids. CDR3 residues: CVSSLSGGGRGDKQYL. As DNA, the CDR3 is TGTGTCAGCAGCCTATCCGGTGGGGGGCGCGGAGACAAGCAGTACTTG.

With regard to this clonotype: Relative to the germline gene, one junction end is altered; a read error may explain this. The chain employs TRBV6-5 and TRBJ1-6; D may be TRBD1 (6 bases). Germline V gives CDR1 MNHEY, CDR2 SVGAGI. This CDR3 contains 14 residues. CDR3 nucleotides: TGTGTCAGCAGTTTACAGGGTAGCAATTCACCCCTTCACTTT. Translated: CVSSLQGSNSPLHF.

Worth noting for this clonotype: This likely comes from a read error, as the CDR3 has no conserved phenylalanine or tryptophan at its end. Here the CDR3 reads CATSQEGSYNEQFL. Here the CDR3 DNA reads TGCGCCACCAGCCAGGAGGGGTCCTACAATGAGCAGTTCTTA. J is TRBJ2-1 and V is TRBV4-1, with a weak D call TRBD2 (6 bases). This CDR3 region has 14 residues. The germline CDR1 and CDR2 sequences are MGHRA and YSYEKL.

CDR3 loop: CASSLSGTGEYEQYF. The DNA of the CDR3 is TGTGCCAGCAGCTTGTCCGGGACGGGGGAGTACGAGCAGTACTTC. This rearrangement joins TRBV5-4 to TRBJ2-7; weak D call: TRBD2 (6 bases). Between the trimmed V and J ends, which lost 1 base and 4 bases, there was a span of 15 bases. The CDR3 is made up of 15 amino acids. From germline, CDR1 is SGHNT and CDR2 YYREEE (reference sequence).

As regards this clonotype: A junction boundary mismatches the germline segment, possibly from a read error. The chain employs TRBV6-5 and TRBJ2-7, with TRBD2 identical over 12 bases. CDR3 length: 18 amino acids. CDR1 is MNHEY and CDR2 is SVGAGI in the germline V gene. CDR3 in amino acids: CAGSYSRLAGGPSSDQYF. In DNA form, the CDR3 reads TGTGCCGGCAGTTACTCGAGGCTAGCGGGAGGGCCATCGAGTGATCAGTACTTC.

At least ten counts were recorded for this clonotype. The chain recombines TRBV28 with TRBJ2-3, with D perhaps matching TRBD1 (6 bases). Between the trimmed V and J ends, which lost 0 bases and 0 bases, there was a span of 10 bases. The CDR3 is 16 amino acids. Germline loops: CDR1 MDHEN, CDR2 SYDVKM. The DNA for the CDR3 is TGTGCCAGCAGTTTATGGACAGGTACTAGCACAGATACGCAGTATTTT. Its protein product is CASSLWTGTSTDTQYF.

In its sample, this clonotype was seen many times. This rearrangement joins TRBV6-6 to TRBJ2-1; D may be TRBD2 (6 bases). V was clipped by 8 bases and J by 1 base, with 15 bases between them. Germline lookup yields CDR1 MNHNY and CDR2 SVGAGI (reference sequence). The CDR3 consists of 15 residues. The CDR3 DNA is TGTGCCAGCGGTTCCGGGACTGTTTCCTACAATGAGCAGTTCTTC. Encoded protein: CASGSGTVSYNEQFF.